Following are 7 T cell receptor beta chains from one sample sequenced in a study of OX40 agonist ivuxolimab in advanced cancers. Profiling relied on immunoSEQ multiplex PCR, and the TCRdb table lists in-frame clones only, not all of them. Among 70,000 or so clones listed, 75% to 90% were seen once. Sequencing was performed on CD4+ or CD8+ T cells sorted from blood, taken in a trial of the OX40 agonist ivuxolimab. The source of these receptors is an adult with an advanced solid tumor such as melanoma, head and neck, liver or kidney cancer.

The V and J genes are TRBV7-9 and TRBJ2-7, with TRBD1 as a possible D gene (6 bases). Germline assignment: CDR1 SEHNR and CDR2 FQNEAQ (reference sequence). The CDR3 has 14 residues. The germline V and J ends were trimmed by 2 bases and 5 bases, with 13 bases remaining between them. The CDR3 DNA follows: TGTGCCAGCAGCTTATCCCGGACAGACCACGAGCAGTACTTC. Its translation: CASSLSRTDHEQYF.

The chain uses TRBV18 and TRBJ2-1; D call uncertain. CDR3 length: 15 residues. Trimming cost V 3 bases and J 2 bases, with 11 bases left between them. Germline-derived CDR1 and CDR2 are KGHSH and LQKENI. CDR3 in amino acids: CASSPTGGTYNEQFF. The CDR3 bases are TGTGCCAGCTCACCCACGGGCGGAACCTACAATGAGCAGTTCTTC. Complete variable domain (other parts from reference TRBV18 and TRBJ2-1): NAGVMQNPRHLVRRRGQEARLRCSPMKGHSHVYWYRQLPEEGLKFMVYLQKENIIDESGMPKERFSAEFPKEGPSILRIQQVVRGDSAAYFCASSPTGGTYNEQFFGPGTRLTVL.

In this sample, this clone turned up a few times. V gene TRBV29-1 combines with J gene TRBJ2-1, with 10 bases that match TRBD2. This CDR3 is built from 14 residues. CDR1 is SQVTM and CDR2 is ANQGSEA in the germline V gene. The junction had 7 bases not matched to a gene; V was cut back by 4 bases and J by 7 bases. CDR3 nucleotide sequence: TGCAGCGTTGGTAGCGGGGGGCCGGGGAATGAGCAGTTCTTC. This gives the protein CSVGSGGPGNEQFF.

This chain links TRBV6-5 with TRBJ1-2; the D gene is possibly TRBD1 (5 bases). The germline CDR1 and CDR2 sequences are MNHEY and SVGAGI. This CDR3 is 16 amino acids long. V dropped 0 bases and J dropped 8 bases, with 19 bases sitting between them. As DNA, the CDR3 is TGTGCCAGCAGTTACTCGAGGGGCCAGGGACCCCTAGGCTACACCTTC. Translated: CASSYSRGQGPLGYTF.

This clone has more than one count but fewer than ten. The chain joins TRBV30 to TRBJ1-6; no clear D. Trimming took off 1 base at V and 9 bases at J, with 13 bases between the two ends. Germline CDR1 is GTSNPN and CDR2 is SVGIG (reference sequence). The CDR3 is 14 residues long. The CDR3 loop is CAWSAEGYGSPLHF. CDR3 nucleotides: TGTGCCTGGAGTGCCGAAGGCTATGGTTCACCCCTCCACTTT.

The chain links TRBV28 to TRBJ2-3; 7 bases map to TRBD2. V was clipped by 7 bases and J by 0 bases; unmatched bases: 10. The CDR3 extends over 16 amino acids. CDR1 MDHEN and CDR2 SYDVKM come from the germline V gene. The CDR3 DNA reads as TGTGCCAGCACCACGTTGGGGGGGTCAAGCACAGATACGCAGTATTTT. Protein product: CASTTLGGSSTDTQYF.

This clone was detected only once. This chain connects TRBV11-2 to TRBJ2-5; no clear D. Germline V lookup: CDR1 SGHAT, CDR2 FQNNGV. This CDR3 has 11 residues. V lost 6 bases and J 4 bases, leaving 6 bases between the germline ends. The CDR3 DNA is TGTGCCAGCAGTTCGGTAGAGACCCAGTACTTC. Translating it yields CASSSVETQYF.